A selection of T cell receptor beta chains follows, all from one sample in a study of T cells expressing NK-cell markers. TCRdb processed the 5' RACE reads again and assigns one entry to each CDR3 protein, with no DNA. The sample data list 550,000 to 600,000 distinct CDR3 sequences. The sequenced sample consisted of blood T cells: a sorted CD56 or NKG2C T cell subset, CD4+ or CD8+ T cells, or bulk PBMC T cells (not recorded which). The origin of the receptors is a man aged 18-30 years in good health. Both conserved end residues are part of each CDR3.

V: TRBV5-1; J: TRBJ2-3; CDR3: CASSLGETTDTQYF
V: TRBV7-9; J: TRBJ2-1; CDR3: CASRWDRESNEQFF
V: TRBV5-4; J: TRBJ2-1; CDR3: CASSLARLAGKQFF
V: TRBV10-3; J: TRBJ2-6; CDR3: CAISESRMGSSGANVLTF
V: TRBV20-1; J: TRBJ2-2; CDR3: CSASPGTSPGELFF
V: TRBV6-5; J: TRBJ2-1; CDR3: CASSYSLAGMGEQFF
V: TRBV9; J: TRBJ2-1; CDR3: CASSGTNSYNEQFF
V: TRBV5-1; J: TRBJ2-2; CDR3: CASSFEAHTGELFF
V: TRBV28; J: TRBJ1-5; CDR3: CASSGGQVGQPQHF
V: TRBV6-5; J: TRBJ1-2; CDR3: CASSRLGGRYGYTF
V: TRBV9; J: TRBJ2-2; CDR3: CASSVGPGNTGELFF
V: TRBV5-4; J: TRBJ1-2; CDR3: CASSLGGSYGYTF
V: TRBV5-1; J: TRBJ2-1; CDR3: CASSSENAYNEQFF
V: TRBV27; J: TRBJ2-4; CDR3: CASSATGTGLNIQYF
V: TRBV7-2; J: TRBJ1-2; CDR3: CASSLVQLTLNYGYTF
V: TRBV12-3/TRBV12-4; J: TRBJ1-5; CDR3: CASSARTGRRHF
V: TRBV6-2/TRBV6-3; J: TRBJ2-1; CDR3: CASSPFGGGTNEQFF
V: TRBV6-2/TRBV6-3; J: TRBJ2-1; CDR3: CASSGDRVSEQFF
V: TRBV5-1; J: TRBJ2-5; CDR3: CASSLSRDRFQETQYF
V: TRBV5-5; J: TRBJ2-1; CDR3: CASSFSTETASSYNEQFF
V: TRBV27; J: TRBJ2-5; CDR3: CASSFSGKTQYF
V: TRBV7-2; J: TRBJ2-7; CDR3: CASSFADGAYEQYF
V: TRBV24-1; J: TRBJ2-1; CDR3: CATRGNIGEQFF
V: TRBV7-9; J: TRBJ2-3; CDR3: CASTDTSSGRKHTQYF
V: TRBV12-3/TRBV12-4; J: TRBJ1-2; CDR3: CALRREANYGYTF
V: TRBV5-1; J: TRBJ2-7; CDR3: CASRTSWDEQYF
V: TRBV12-5; J: TRBJ2-2; CDR3: CASGPAQTGELFF
V: TRBV19; J: TRBJ2-3; CDR3: CASSSGVRYTDTQYF
V: TRBV18; J: TRBJ2-2; CDR3: CASSPREIHGELFF
V: TRBV7-2; J: TRBJ1-1; CDR3: CASSIPGQGDSEAFF
V: TRBV12-3/TRBV12-4; J: TRBJ1-2; CDR3: CASSSIQGVEDYGYTF
V: TRBV15; J: TRBJ1-5; CDR3: CATSRDWGKGNQPQHF
V: TRBV5-1; J: TRBJ2-5; CDR3: CASSLSDHRETQYF
V: TRBV28; J: TRBJ1-2; CDR3: CASSLWSGHPPLPNYGYTF
V: TRBV12-3/TRBV12-4; J: TRBJ2-7; CDR3: CASSLRATGEQYF
V: TRBV6-1; J: TRBJ1-5; CDR3: CASNPGTDSNQPQHF
V: TRBV7-8; J: TRBJ2-5; CDR3: CASSSRRDRPGETQYF
V: TRBV10-3; J: TRBJ2-5; CDR3: CAISSGRAGETQYF
V: TRBV5-6; J: TRBJ1-1; CDR3: CASSVTSNTEAFF
V: TRBV7-6; J: TRBJ2-4; CDR3: CASSQGLAGGRTKNIQYF
V: TRBV10-3; J: TRBJ2-1; CDR3: CAISGLGASGRHNEQFF
V: TRBV5-1; J: TRBJ2-1; CDR3: CASFSNEYNEQFF
V: TRBV7-3; J: TRBJ1-1; CDR3: CASSPNVDTEAFF
V: TRBV2; J: TRBJ2-2; CDR3: CASSEVITGVHTGELFF
V: TRBV29-1; J: TRBJ2-2; CDR3: CSVRGISKGNTGELFF
V: TRBV7-2; J: TRBJ2-3; CDR3: CASSFGGRVGEGGTDTQYF